This T cell receptor beta chain was recovered during a study of graft-versus-host responses after intestinal transplantation. Study summary: The study gave all recipients anti-thymocyte globulin induction, then tacrolimus and steroids for about 3 years.

Study outcomes and limitations: Early declines in HvG clones that occurred post-transplant were associated with peak circulating GvH clone levels. Recipient marrow contained GvH clones, some of which appeared first in ileum or blood. Allografts of one patient group, those with graft-donor T cell macrochimerism, had high graft-versus-host to host-versus-graft clonal ratios.

Only in-frame clones appear in the TCRdb table, and some are missing; sequencing was by immunoSEQ multiplex PCR. The sample has 96,000 or so clones, more than 85% seen once. V shed 3 bases, J shed 3 bases, and the junction held 5 bases outside the gene matches. The CDR3 covers 15 residues. Germline V gene data show CDR1 as SEHNR and CDR2 as FQNEAQ (reference sequence). In regard to this clone: Its cognate antigen is unknown.

Here the sequenced sample was unstimulated CD4+ T cells sorted from spleen or lymph node cells, taken before intestinal transplant. The clonotype was recovered from a human donor who received an intestinal transplant. The rearrangement links TRBV7-9 to TRBJ2-1; 7 nucleotides agree with TRBD1. The CDR3 loop is CASSFIQGDYNEQFF. CDR3 coding DNA: TGTGCCAGCAGCTTCATCCAGGGGGACTACAATGAGCAGTTCTTC.